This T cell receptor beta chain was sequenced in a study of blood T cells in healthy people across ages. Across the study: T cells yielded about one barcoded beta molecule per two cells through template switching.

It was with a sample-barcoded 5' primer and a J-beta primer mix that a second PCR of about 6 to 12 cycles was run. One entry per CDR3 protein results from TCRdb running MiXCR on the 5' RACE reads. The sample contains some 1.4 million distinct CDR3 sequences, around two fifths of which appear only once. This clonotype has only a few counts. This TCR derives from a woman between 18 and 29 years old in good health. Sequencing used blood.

The CDR3 here is CASSSEGGSGANVLTF. The CDR3 nucleotides read TGTGCCAGCAGTTCTGAGGGGGGGTCTGGGGCCAACGTCCTGACTTTC. The chain joins TRBV28 to TRBJ2-6; maybe TRBD2 (7 bases). V gave up 4 bases and J gave up 1 base, with 11 bases separating them. The germline V gene has CDR1 MDHEN and CDR2 SYDVKM. CDR3 length: 16 amino acids.